The 20 T cell receptor beta chains in this list originate from one sample, sequenced in a study of T cell responses to AZD1222 COVID-19 vaccine. Only in-frame clones appear in the TCRdb table, and some are missing; sequencing was by immunoSEQ multiplex PCR. Of 150,000 or so clones in the sample, 90% to 95% were seen once. The sample in question was peripheral blood, obtained on day 0 of MenACWY control vaccination. The receptors shown here come from an adult in good health.

This clone was seen just once. V and J are TRBV5-5 and TRBJ2-7, with D perhaps TRBD2 (5 bases). The V end was cut by 0 bases, the J end by 0 bases, with 16 bases between. The germline V gene has CDR1 SGHKS and CDR2 YYEKEE (reference sequence). This CDR3 is 17 amino acids long. The CDR3 DNA follows: TGTGCCAGCAGCTTGGCCTTGGCGGGTCAAAGCTCCTACGAGCAGTACTTC. Encoded protein: CASSLALAGQSSYEQYF.

The rearrangement links TRBV15 to TRBJ1-2, with no clear D. V was cut by 1 base and J by 0 bases, with 3 bases left in between. Per the germline V gene, CDR1 is LNHNV and CDR2 is YYDKDF (reference sequence). The CDR3 consists of 13 residues. The CDR3 is CATSRGTNYGYTF. As DNA, the CDR3 is TGTGCCACCAGCAGAGGGACTAACTATGGCTACACCTTC. The whole variable domain, filled in from reference TRBV15 and TRBJ1-2, reads DAMVIQNPRYQVTQFGKPVTLSCSQTLNHNVMYWYQQKSSQAPKLLFHYYDKDFNNEADTPDNFQSRRPNTSFCFLDIRSPGLGDTAMYLCATSRGTNYGYTFGSGTRLTVV.

The J gene is TRBJ1-1, the V gene TRBV4-1, with a weak D call TRBD1 (5 bases). The CDR3 runs 15 residues. Germline CDR1 and CDR2: MGHRA and YSYEKL. The V end lost 1 base, the J end lost 3 bases, and 12 bases lay between the germline ends. The CDR3 nucleotides are TGCGCCAGCAGCCAAGCGGGGAGGGGTGACACTGAAGCTTTCTTT. Translation gives CASSQAGRGDTEAFF.

This sequence joins TRBV7-8 and TRBJ2-2, with 9 bases that match TRBD1. V lost 4 bases and J lost 4; bases outside the gene matches: 16. Per germline, CDR1 SGHVS and CDR2 FQNEAQ. The CDR3 is 19 residues long. In DNA form, the CDR3 reads TGTGCCAGCAGCTATGGAGTGTCCGCCGGGACAGGGATCACCGGGGAGCTGTTTTTT. The encoded protein is CASSYGVSAGTGITGELFF.

The genes are TRBV2 and TRBJ2-1; D uncertain. Germline values: CDR1 SNHLY, CDR2 FYNNEI. The CDR3 extends over 13 amino acids. V lost 4 bases, J lost 6 bases, and 10 bases lay in between. CDR3 DNA: TGTGCCAGCAGTGGTGCTAGTTCCAATGAGCAGTTCTTC. As protein: CASSGASSNEQFF.

The rearrangement links TRBV27 to TRBJ1-5, with D perhaps TRBD1 (6 bases). The V end was cut by 10 bases, the J end by 0 bases, with 25 bases between. Germline CDR1 reads MNHEY; CDR2 reads SMNVEV (reference sequence). The CDR3 extends over 18 amino acids. CDR3 coding DNA: TGTGCCACCAGGTGGGCGGGACAAAGAGGGATTAGCAATCAGCCCCAGCATTTT. It specifies CATRWAGQRGISNQPQHF.

The V call is TRBV7-2, the J call TRBJ1-2; 8 bases agree with TRBD1. With 1 base clipped from V and 0 bases from J, the junction kept 7 bases outside the gene matches. This CDR3 region has 17 residues. Germline CDR1 and CDR2: SGHTA and FQGNSA. The CDR3 sequence is CASSLVGTGGTNYGYTF. Here the CDR3 DNA reads TGTGCCAGCAGCTTAGTCGGAACAGGGGGGACTAACTATGGCTACACCTTC. Full variable domain (outside the CDR3, taken from reference TRBV7-2 and TRBJ1-2): GAGVSQSPSNKVTEKGKDVELRCDPISGHTALYWYRQSLGQGLEFLIYFQGNSAPDKSGLPSDRFSAERTGGSVSTLTIQRTQQEDSAVYLCASSLVGTGGTNYGYTFGSGTRLTVV.

CDR3 protein: CASSGSVRSGVYTGELFF. The CDR3 DNA is TGCGCCAGCAGCGGTTCCGTCCGTTCCGGGGTTTACACCGGGGAGCTGTTTTTT. The J gene is TRBJ2-2, the V gene TRBV5-1; tentatively, D is TRBD2 (5 bases). V lost 4 bases and J 3 bases, leaving 22 bases between the germline ends. CDR3 length equals 18 residues. Germline assignment: CDR1 SGHRS and CDR2 YFSETQ.

V and J are TRBV4-3 and TRBJ1-6; the D is unclear. Germline-derived CDR1 and CDR2 are LGHNA and YSLEER. V was clipped by 3 bases and J by 7 bases, with 4 bases between them. The CDR3 sequence is 12 residues long. The CDR3: CASSHPNSPLHF. CDR3 DNA: TGCGCCAGCAGCCACCCAAATTCACCCCTCCACTTT.

This rearrangement joins TRBV25-1 to TRBJ1-3; D is uncertain. The V gene lost 6 bases and the J gene lost 2 bases, with 8 bases spanning the gap. The germline CDR1 and CDR2 sequences are MGHDK and SYGVNS. The length of the CDR3 is 13 residues. The CDR3 DNA reads TGTGCCAGCAGAACAGTAGCTGGAAACACCATATATTTT. Translated: CASRTVAGNTIYF.

This chain links TRBV9 with TRBJ1-5, with a weak D call TRBD1 (6 bases). The CDR3 covers 15 residues. Germline V gives CDR1 SGDLS, CDR2 YYNGEE. The V end was cut by 0 bases, the J end by 7 bases, with 14 bases between. The CDR3 loop is CASSVEPTGSQPQHF. The CDR3 bases are TGTGCCAGCAGCGTAGAGCCGACAGGTAGCCAGCCCCAGCATTTT.

The chain joins TRBV3-1 (or the pseudogene TRBV3-2) to TRBJ2-2; D is uncertain. V was pared by 6 bases and J by 0 bases, with 14 bases between. This CDR3 contains 16 residues. Germline V CDR1 and CDR2: LGHDT, YNNKEL (reference sequence). CDR3 region: CASSPHAGSNTGELFF. CDR3 DNA sequence: TGTGCCAGCAGTCCACACGCCGGTTCGAACACCGGGGAGCTGTTTTTT.

The J gene is TRBJ2-3, the V gene TRBV7-3, with unresolved D. In germline, CDR1 is SGHTA, CDR2 FQGTGA. This CDR3 has 13 residues. V was pared by 5 bases and J by 4 bases, with 10 bases between. As DNA, the CDR3 is TGTGCCAGCAGCCTCAGTAGCCCAGATACGCAGTATTTT. Protein product: CASSLSSPDTQYF.

The chain is built from TRBV3-1 (or the pseudogene TRBV3-2) and TRBJ1-6, with D hard to call. This CDR3 region has 14 residues. Germline CDR1 reads LGHDT; CDR2 reads YNNKEL (reference sequence). V lost 6 bases and J 6 bases, leaving 12 bases between the germline ends. CDR3 amino acids: CASSLAAFNSPLHF. DNA for the CDR3: TGTGCCAGCAGTCTGGCGGCCTTTAATTCACCCCTCCACTTT.

The gene calls are TRBV23-1 and TRBJ1-1; 7 bases agree with TRBD1. TRBV23-1 is marked as an open reading frame, function uncertain. The CDR3 covers 15 residues. V shed 5 bases, J shed 4 bases, and the junction held 10 bases outside the gene matches. The CDR3 region has the DNA TGCGCCAGCAGTAACCAGGGGGGTCGGGGCACTGAAGCTTTCTTT. It specifies CASSNQGGRGTEAFF.

This chain joins TRBV2 and TRBJ1-5, with a possible D match to TRBD1 (5 bases). CDR3 length: 13 amino acids. CDR1 and CDR2 from the germline V gene are SNHLY and FYNNEI. Trimming removed 8 bases from V and 5 bases from J, with 13 bases in between. The CDR3 is CASRGVGDQPQHF. The DNA of the CDR3 is TGTGCCAGCCGAGGGGTAGGGGATCAGCCCCAGCATTTT.

The genes are TRBV6-1 and TRBJ2-3; 14 positions agree with TRBD2. Germline V gene sequence: CDR1 MNHNS, CDR2 SASEGT. This CDR3 comprises 17 residues. V shed 1 base and J 6 bases; nucleotides not matched to a gene: 6. DNA for the CDR3: TGTGCCAGCAGTGAAGGGACTAGCGGGGGGCTGATGGATACGCAGTATTTT. Encoded protein: CASSEGTSGGLMDTQYF.

This sequence joins TRBV28 and TRBJ1-4, with 9 bases fitting TRBD1. Trimming removed 5 bases from V and 1 base from J; junction bases left unmatched: 5. Germline CDR1 is MDHEN and CDR2 is SYDVKM. The CDR3 sequence is 16 residues long. The CDR3 nucleotides read TGTGCCAGCAGTGGGACAGGGATAGTAACTAATGAAAAACTGTTTTTT. Translating gives CASSGTGIVTNEKLFF.

The rearrangement joins TRBV27 to TRBJ2-5; 11 bases are shared with TRBD2. This CDR3 is built from 17 residues. The V gene's germline CDR1 is MNHEY and CDR2 SMNVEV (reference sequence). Losses at the gene ends were 6 bases for V and 7 bases for J; bases not matched to a gene: 16. CDR3 loop: CASSRKGTSGLFATQYF. CDR3 nucleotide sequence: TGTGCCAGCAGCCGTAAGGGGACTAGCGGCCTTTTCGCGACCCAGTACTTC.

The CDR3 is CASSVGTSKFNEQFF. CDR3 coding DNA: TGTGCCAGCAGCGTAGGCACGTCAAAGTTCAATGAGCAGTTCTTC. The chain joins TRBV9 to TRBJ2-1, with D unclear. There are 15 residues in the CDR3. Trimming took off 0 bases at V and 6 bases at J, with 13 bases between the two ends. Per germline, CDR1 SGDLS and CDR2 YYNGEE.